This passage covers 2 T cell receptor beta chains from one sample sequenced in a study of T cell repertoires in cytomegalovirus infection. Antigens of these TCRs are unknown. MiXCR, applied by TCRdb to the reads, yields one record per CDR3 protein. The sample has approximately 340,000 distinct CDR3 sequences, 25% to 30% seen once. The sequencing used cultured PBMCs, collected from culture after CMV antigen stimulation. Receptor source: a human donor in good health (CMV status not recorded). Some clones in this sample may be carry-over from other donors' samples.

The gene calls are TRBV7-3 and TRBJ1-3; D gene uncertain. Germline V gene lookup returns CDR1 SGHTA and CDR2 FQGTGA. The CDR3 has 15 amino acids. Between the trimmed V and J ends, which lost 2 bases and 4 bases, there was a span of 12 bases. This chain's CDR3 is CASSLEGGRGNTIYF. In DNA, the CDR3 is TGTGCCAGCAGCTTAGAAGGAGGACGGGGAAACACCATATATTTT.

In regard to this clonotype: One junction end disagrees with the germline gene, perhaps due to a read error. CDR3 sequence reads: CASGLGLAGGYRVGYEQNF. CDR3 DNA sequence: TGTGCTAGTGGTTTGGGACTAGCGGGAGGATACCGCGTCGGCTACGAGCAGAACTTC. The chain employs TRBV12-5 and TRBJ2-7; TRBD2 agrees at 13 bases. The CDR3 sequence is 19 residues long. Germline lookup yields CDR1 LGHNT and CDR2 FRNRAP.